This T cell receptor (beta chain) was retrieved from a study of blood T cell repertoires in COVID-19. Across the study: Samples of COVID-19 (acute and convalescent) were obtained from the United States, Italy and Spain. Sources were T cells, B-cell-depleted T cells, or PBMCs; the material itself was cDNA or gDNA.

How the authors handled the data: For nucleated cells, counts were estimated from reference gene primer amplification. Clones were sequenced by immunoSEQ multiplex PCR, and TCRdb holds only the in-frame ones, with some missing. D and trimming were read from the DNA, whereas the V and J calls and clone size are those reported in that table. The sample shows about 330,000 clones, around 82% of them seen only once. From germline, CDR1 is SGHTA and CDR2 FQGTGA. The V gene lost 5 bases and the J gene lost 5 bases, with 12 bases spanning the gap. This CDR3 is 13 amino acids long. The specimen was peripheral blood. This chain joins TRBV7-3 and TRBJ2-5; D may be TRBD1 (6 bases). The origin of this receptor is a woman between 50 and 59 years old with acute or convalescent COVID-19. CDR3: CASSPDSWETQYF. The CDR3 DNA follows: TGTGCCAGCAGCCCGGACAGTTGGGAGACCCAGTACTTC.